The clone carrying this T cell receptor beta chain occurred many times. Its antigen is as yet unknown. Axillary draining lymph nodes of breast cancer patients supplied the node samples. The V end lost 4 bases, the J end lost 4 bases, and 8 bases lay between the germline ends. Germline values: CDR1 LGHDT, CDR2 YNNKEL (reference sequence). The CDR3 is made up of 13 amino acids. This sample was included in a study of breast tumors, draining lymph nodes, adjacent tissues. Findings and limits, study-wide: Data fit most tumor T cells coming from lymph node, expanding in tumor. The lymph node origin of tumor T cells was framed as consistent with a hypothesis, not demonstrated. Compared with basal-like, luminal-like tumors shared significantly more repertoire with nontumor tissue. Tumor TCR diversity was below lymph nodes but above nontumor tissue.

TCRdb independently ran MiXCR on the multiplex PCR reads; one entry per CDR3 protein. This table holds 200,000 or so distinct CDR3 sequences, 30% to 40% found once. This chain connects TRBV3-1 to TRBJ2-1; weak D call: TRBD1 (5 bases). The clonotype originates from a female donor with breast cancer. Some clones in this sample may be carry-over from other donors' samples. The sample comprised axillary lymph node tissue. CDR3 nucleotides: TGTGCCAGCAGCCCAGACAGTTACAATGAGCAGTTCTTC. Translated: CASSPDSYNEQFF.